The T cell receptor (beta chain) described here comes from a study of T cells of healthy individuals. V gave up 5 bases and J gave up 1 base; unmatched junction bases: 6. Germline V gene sequence: CDR1 MNHEY, CDR2 SVGAGI. This CDR3 spans 16 amino acids. This clonotype was observed a few times. Using its own MiXCR run on the 5' RACE reads, TCRdb lists one record per CDR3 protein. The data show around 79,000 distinct CDR3 sequences, approximately 5.4% seen once. The clonotype was recovered from a female donor in good health. This chain links TRBV6-5 with TRBJ2-7; 12 positions match TRBD2. DNA for the CDR3: TGTGCCAGCAGTCCCCTGGGGACTAGCGGGTCCTACGAGCAGTACTTC. Protein sequence: CASSPLGTSGSYEQYF.